These 13 T cell receptor beta chains were all obtained from the same sample, sequenced in a study of identical twins. TCRdb processed the 5' RACE reads anew with MiXCR; each CDR3 protein has one entry. The sample shows 200,000 to 300,000 distinct CDR3 sequences, 10% to 15% of them seen only once. Separately, the same data were catalogued under a study of yellow fever vaccine responses in identical twins.

Sequencing was carried out using memory (CD45RO+) T cells sorted from blood. The receptor source for this set is a woman younger than 35 in good health.

The rearrangement uses TRBV6-5 and TRBJ2-3, with TRBD2 matching over 8 bases. CDR1 is MNHEY, CDR2 SVGAGI, per germline. This CDR3 has 18 amino acids. The V segment lost 2 bases and the J segment 2 bases; nucleotides outside the gene matches: 12. CDR3: CASSYRAGGRGPTDTQYF. The CDR3 region has the DNA TGTGCCAGCAGTTACAGGGCGGGAGGTAGGGGCCCCACAGATACGCAGTATTTT.

This clonotype was recorded many times. The rearrangement links TRBV29-1 to TRBJ2-3, with a weak D call TRBD1 (5 bases). There are 15 residues in the CDR3. CDR1 is SQVTM and CDR2 is ANQGSEA in the germline V gene. Trimming removed 6 bases from V and 7 bases from J, with 23 bases in between. CDR3 coding DNA: TGCAGCGTGACAATTAACGGACACGACCCGTATACGCAGTATTTT. Protein product: CSVTINGHDPYTQYF.

This chain uses TRBV5-1 with TRBJ2-5; 10 nucleotides align to TRBD1. The CDR3 totals 15 residues. Losses at the gene ends were 0 bases for V and 4 bases for J; bases not matched to a gene: 3. Looked up from germline, CDR1 is SGHRS and CDR2 is YFSETQ. In DNA, the CDR3 is TGCGCCAGCAGCTTGGGCGGGGACAGGGGAGAGACCCAGTACTTC. Translated, it gives CASSLGGDRGETQYF.

V usage is TRBV12-3 or TRBV12-4 and J usage is TRBJ2-7; tentative D call: TRBD2 (6 bases). The V and J ends lost 3 bases and 0 bases respectively, with 12 bases between them. The length of the CDR3 is 15 residues. DNA of the CDR3: TGTGCCAGCAGTTTCGGAGGGGCCAACTCCTACGAGCAGTACTTC. Its translation is CASSFGGANSYEQYF.

This clonotype was counted many times. This chain uses TRBV20-1 with TRBJ2-3; tentatively, D is TRBD1 (6 bases). The CDR3 spans 12 residues. V lost 7 bases and J lost 5, with 13 bases in between. The germline CDR1 and CDR2 sequences are DFQATT and SNEGSKA (reference sequence). The DNA for the CDR3 is TGCAGTGGCCGGGACATGGTAGATACGCAGTATTTT. Its protein is CSGRDMVDTQYF.

This sequence joins TRBV20-1 and TRBJ2-1, with TRBD2 identical over 11 bases. The CDR3 contains 16 residues. Germline CDR1 is DFQATT and CDR2 is SNEGSKA (reference sequence). Losses at the gene ends were 6 bases for V and 3 bases for J; bases not matched to a gene: 10. The CDR3 coding sequence is TGCAGTGCCCACTCCTATAGCGGGAGGGACTACAATGAGCAGTTCTTC. Residues: CSAHSYSGRDYNEQFF.

Ten or more counts support this clonotype. This sequence joins TRBV20-1 and TRBJ1-1, with 7 bases lining up with TRBD1. The CDR3 has 13 amino acids. The junction had 8 bases not matched to a gene; V was cut back by 6 bases and J by 4 bases. Germline V CDR1 and CDR2: DFQATT, SNEGSKA (reference sequence). The CDR3 DNA sequence: TGCAGTGCCGTTAGGGCAGGGGGCACTGAAGCTTTCTTT. Translated, it gives CSAVRAGGTEAFF.

The chain carries TRBV5-1 and TRBJ1-1; possible D gene TRBD1, 5 bases. The CDR3 contains 14 residues. Between the trimmed V and J ends, which lost 0 bases and 5 bases, there was a span of 11 bases. The germline V gene has CDR1 SGHRS and CDR2 YFSETQ. CDR3 protein: CASSLGGKETEAFF. As DNA, the CDR3 is TGCGCCAGCAGCTTGGGGGGCAAGGAGACTGAAGCTTTCTTT.

This clonotype has a handful of counts. CDR3 residues: CASSLRSGSYEQYF. The CDR3, as DNA: TGTGCCAGCAGCTTAAGGTCAGGATCCTACGAGCAGTACTTC. The chain carries TRBV11-2 and TRBJ2-7; D is unclear. Germline V gives CDR1 SGHAT, CDR2 FQNNGV. This CDR3 contains 14 residues. V lost 2 bases and J lost 1, with 9 bases in between.

The CDR3 nucleotides are TGCAGTGCTAGCGGAGGACAGGGTTCTTATTTCGAGCAGTACTTC. Protein sequence: CSASGGQGSYFEQYF. The rearrangement joins TRBV20-1 to TRBJ2-7; 8 bases match TRBD1. V lost 3 bases, J lost 6 bases, and 13 bases stayed unmatched. Germline CDR1 is DFQATT and CDR2 is SNEGSKA (reference sequence). This CDR3 comprises 15 residues.

The chain recombines TRBV10-3 with TRBJ2-5, with 10 bases matching TRBD2. The CDR3 has 15 residues. CDR1 ENHRY and CDR2 SYGVKD come from the germline V gene. With V trimmed by 4 bases and J by 5 bases, 7 bases remained unmatched. The CDR3 DNA sequence: TGTGCCATCAGTGCCCTCGGAGCGGGAGGGGAGACCCAGTACTTC. Translation: CAISALGAGGETQYF.

The chain couples TRBV18 to TRBJ2-7; a possible D gene is TRBD1 (5 bases). Trimming stripped 0 bases from V and 6 bases from J, with 9 bases between. Per germline, CDR1 KGHSH and CDR2 LQKENI. There are 13 residues in the CDR3. Written as DNA, the CDR3 is TGTGCCAGCTCACCACCGGTCAGGGCCGAGCAGTACTTC. As protein: CASSPPVRAEQYF.

In its sample, this clonotype was seen many times. This chain links TRBV5-1 with TRBJ2-7, with 13 bases that match TRBD2. This CDR3 is built from 14 residues. Germline V gives CDR1 SGHRS, CDR2 YFSETQ. J gave up 2 bases and V 5 bases, and 1 base lay outside the gene matches. CDR3 amino acids: CASRLAGGPYEQYF. DNA of the CDR3: TGCGCCAGCAGACTAGCGGGAGGGCCCTACGAGCAGTACTTC.